Listed below are T cell receptor beta chains from one sample, sequenced in a study of blood T cell repertoires in COVID-19. Using immunoSEQ multiplex PCR, the repertoire was profiled, and TCRdb retains in-frame clones only, with some absent. The sample holds some 350,000 clones, around 89% seen once. Sequenced input: peripheral blood. These receptors all stem from a man between 18 and 35 years old with active or convalescent COVID-19. Both conserved end residues are part of each CDR3. A D gene is named only where the DNA matches it firmly. Only some rows state a clone size, as once, few, many or a class for expanded clones.

>.|TRBV9|TRBJ1-1|15|.
TGTGCCAGCAGCGTAGGTTTTGGGCTGGGCACTGAAGCTTTCTTT
CASSVGFGLGTEAFF
>.|TRBV6-5|TRBJ2-1|11|.
TGTGCGAGCAGGTCCTCTAATGAGCAGTTCTTC
CASRSSNEQFF
>.|TRBV4-2|TRBJ1-2|16|.
TGTGCCAGCAGCCAACCCTTATCCGGTCCTGACTATGGCTACACCTTC
CASSQPLSGPDYGYTF
>.|TRBV18|TRBJ1-4|17|.
TGTGCCAGCTCACCACCAAGGGGATCAGGGGATAATGAAAAACTGTTTTTT
CASSPPRGSGDNEKLFF
>.|TRBV18|TRBJ2-1|16|TRBD2
TGTGCCAGCTCAGCCCAGGGCGGGAGCTCCTACAATGAGCAGTTCTTC
CASSAQGGSSYNEQFF
>.|TRBV7-3|TRBJ2-1|15|TRBD2
TGTGCCAGCAGCCTCACTAGCGGGAGGATGGGTGAGCAGTTCTTC
CASSLTSGRMGEQFF
>once|TRBV6-6|TRBJ2-2|14|.
TGTGCCAGCAGTGCGCACTCGAACACCGGGGAGCTGTTTTTT
CASSAHSNTGELFF
>once|TRBV7-8|TRBJ2-7|14|TRBD1
TGTGCCAGCAGCGACAGACAGGGCCTCTACGAGCAGTACTTC
CASSDRQGLYEQYF
>.|TRBV19|TRBJ1-2|13|.
TGTGCCAGTAGTATCCGTCAGTCCGCTGGCTACACCTTC
CASSIRQSAGYTF
>.|TRBV6-5|TRBJ1-1|12|TRBD1
TGTGCCAGCAGAGGGACAGCGACTGAAGCTTTCTTT
CASRGTATEAFF
>.|TRBV28|TRBJ2-1|15|.
TGTGCCAGCAGTTTTGGGTTAGGGGCCCTCAATGAGCAGTTCTTC
CASSFGLGALNEQFF
>.|TRBV18|TRBJ2-7|12|.
TGTGCCAGCTCACCTCTTCGGGACGAGCAGTACTTC
CASSPLRDEQYF
>.|TRBV19|TRBJ2-1|15|.
TGTGCCAGTAGTAAGGTTGCGGGGGCGTACAATGAGCAGTTCTTC
CASSKVAGAYNEQFF
>few|TRBV9|TRBJ2-5|14|.
TGTGCCAGCAGCGTAGGCGGGTACCAAGAGACCCAGTACTTC
CASSVGGYQETQYF
>.|TRBV4-1|TRBJ1-5|16|TRBD1
TGCGCCAGCAGCCAAGATGGACAGGGGGCAAATCAGCCCCAGCATTTT
CASSQDGQGANQPQHF
>.|TRBV7-9|TRBJ2-7|16|.
TGTGCCAGCAGCTTAGCGTTAGGCAGGGTCCTCAAGGAGCAGTACTTC
CASSLALGRVLKEQYF
>.|TRBV28|TRBJ1-5|14|TRBD1
TGTGCCAGCAGTTTTTCAGGGGGAGTACAGCCCCAGCATTTT
CASSFSGGVQPQHF
>.|TRBV19|TRBJ2-1|16|TRBD2
TGTGCCAGCTCCCTAGCGGGGGGACCGTTGTTCAATGAGCAGTTCTTC
CASSLAGGPLFNEQFF
>.|TRBV28|TRBJ1-2|16|.
TGTGCCAGCTCAAGCACCGTCCGGGTTGGTAACTATGGCTACACCTTC
CASSSTVRVGNYGYTF
>.|TRBV7-6|TRBJ1-4|15|.
TGTGCCAGCAGCTGGACCGGCGGGGGCGATGAAAAACTGTTTTTT
CASSWTGGGDEKLFF
>.|TRBV5-8|TRBJ2-4|14|TRBD2
TGTGCCAGCAGCCCCCCCACCGGACTAGAGGCCAAGTACTTC
CASSPPTGLEAKYF
>few|TRBV9|TRBJ1-5|15|.
TGTGCCAGCAGCGTAGACCTGTCCCAGGGTCAGCCCCAGCATTTT
CASSVDLSQGQPQHF
>.|TRBV7-9|TRBJ1-6|19|.
TGTGCCAGCAGCTTAATATGGGATTCCACAGGTCTCGATAATTCACCCCTCCACTTT
CASSLIWDSTGLDNSPLHF
>.|TRBV10-1|TRBJ1-1|15|TRBD1
TGCGCCAGCAGTGGCCGGGACAGTCCGAACACTGAAGCTTTCTTT
CASSGRDSPNTEAFF
>.|TRBV2|TRBJ1-2|13|TRBD1
TGTGCCAGCAGTGAGTGGCAGGGGGATGGCTACACCTTC
CASSEWQGDGYTF
>.|TRBV19|TRBJ1-5|14|.
TGTGCCAGTGAGGCGGGGCTCCCCAATCAGCCCCAGCATTTT
CASEAGLPNQPQHF
>once|TRBV7-8|TRBJ2-4|14|TRBD2
TGTGCCAGCAGCCCTGGGACTAGCGGGAGTGTACAGTACTTC
CASSPGTSGSVQYF
>.|TRBV11-2|TRBJ2-2|16|TRBD1
TGTGCCAGCAGCGCCCCCGGGACAGGGGTGAAGGGGGAGCTGTTTTTT
CASSAPGTGVKGELFF
>.|TRBV4-1|TRBJ1-2|18|TRBD1
TGCGCCAGCAGCCAAGATAGGACAGGGGGAGCTTCTAACTATGGCTACACCTTC
CASSQDRTGGASNYGYTF
>once|TRBV4-1|TRBJ2-3|15|TRBD2
TGCGCCAGCAGCCCCCAGCTAGCGGGAGTTGATACGCAGTATTTT
CASSPQLAGVDTQYF
>.|TRBV7-3|TRBJ2-7|16|TRBD1
TGTGCCAGCAGCCTCTCCGGGACAGGGGCGTATAACGAGCAGTACTTC
CASSLSGTGAYNEQYF
>.|TRBV3-1/TRBV3-2|TRBJ1-1|14|.
TGTGCCAGCAGTGCGACAGGCATGAACACTGAAGCTTTCTTT
CASSATGMNTEAFF
>.|TRBV7-8|TRBJ1-3|12|.
TGTGCCAGCAGCTTCGCTGGAAACACCATATATTTT
CASSFAGNTIYF
>.|TRBV12-3/TRBV12-4|TRBJ2-5|13|TRBD2
TGTGCCAGCACGGCGGGAGACCAAGAGACCCAGTACTTC
CASTAGDQETQYF
>.|TRBV11-2|TRBJ2-3|17|TRBD2
TGTGCCAGCAGCTTACTACCAACTAGCGGGAACACAGATACGCAGTATTTT
CASSLLPTSGNTDTQYF
>.|TRBV27|TRBJ1-2|15|TRBD1
TGTGCCAGCAGTGCCCCCGGGACAGGGATGGGTGGCTACACCTTC
CASSAPGTGMGGYTF
>.|TRBV2|TRBJ1-1|15|TRBD1
TGTGCCAGCAGAGCCACAGGGGGAGGTAACACTGAAGCTTTCTTT
CASRATGGGNTEAFF